This is a list of T cell receptor beta chains from one sample in a study of identical twins. One entry per CDR3 protein, called by TCRdb with MiXCR from the 5' RACE reads. The sample carries some 560,000 distinct CDR3 sequences, around a tenth recorded once. In addition, the sample was reused for a study of yellow fever vaccine responses in identical twins.

Sequenced input: PBMCs. The source is a woman between 18 and 29 years old in good health. Each CDR3 is given with its conserved first and last residue. A D gene is named only where the DNA matches it firmly. A row's size may be missing; if present it is once, few, many or a size class.

V: TRBV5-1
J: TRBJ2-3
D: TRBD2
size: many
DNA: TGCGCCAGCAGCTTTGGACTAGCGGGAGGGCCTGGGACAGATACGCAGTATTTT
CDR3: CASSFGLAGGPGTDTQYF

V: TRBV6-5
J: TRBJ2-1
D: NA
size: NA
DNA: TGTGCCAGCAGTTACTCCCGGGACCTAGTCAATGAGCAGTTCTTC
CDR3: CASSYSRDLVNEQFF

V: TRBV18
J: TRBJ2-7
D: NA
size: NA
DNA: TGTGCCAGCTCACCCGCTAGCGACTCCTACGAGCAGTACTTC
CDR3: CASSPASDSYEQYF

V: TRBV20-1
J: TRBJ2-1
D: NA
size: NA
DNA: TGCAGTGCTAGAGATGTGGGGGATGTCTACAATGAGCAGTTCTTC
CDR3: CSARDVGDVYNEQFF

V: TRBV5-1
J: TRBJ2-7
D: NA
size: few
DNA: TGCGCCAGCAGCCCCCTGACAGGTGCCTACGAGCAGTACTTC
CDR3: CASSPLTGAYEQYF

V: TRBV15
J: TRBJ1-1
D: NA
size: many
DNA: TGTGCCACCAGCAGCCTGGGGGGGGTGTCGAACACTGAAGCTTTCTTT
CDR3: CATSSLGGVSNTEAFF

V: TRBV20-1
J: TRBJ1-1
D: NA
size: many
DNA: TGCATCTCTCGCGGGGACAAGCACACTGAAGCTTTCTTT
CDR3: CISRGDKHTEAFF

V: TRBV10-3
J: TRBJ2-7
D: NA
size: few
DNA: TGTGCCATCAGAAGGTCTTCCTACGAGCAGTACTTC
CDR3: CAIRRSSYEQYF

V: TRBV6-5
J: TRBJ2-2
D: NA
size: NA
DNA: TGTGCCAGCAGTTACTTGGGACAATCGAACACCGGGGAGCTGTTTTTT
CDR3: CASSYLGQSNTGELFF

V: TRBV29-1
J: TRBJ1-1
D: NA
size: few
DNA: TGCAGCGTTGTGTGGGGCACTGAAGCTTTCTTT
CDR3: CSVVWGTEAFF

V: TRBV27
J: TRBJ2-7
D: TRBD1
size: many
DNA: TGTGCCAGCAGCGAAACTTGGGGACAGGGCTACGAGCAGTACTTC
CDR3: CASSETWGQGYEQYF

V: TRBV11-2
J: TRBJ2-2
D: TRBD1
size: few
DNA: TGTGCCAGCAGCCCGGGACAGAGATCGAACACCGGGGAGCTGTTTTTT
CDR3: CASSPGQRSNTGELFF

V: TRBV2
J: TRBJ1-1
D: NA
size: few
DNA: TGTGCCAGCAGTGCTGGACGGGCGGGAGCTTTCTTT
CDR3: CASSAGRAGAFF

V: TRBV29-1
J: TRBJ2-7
D: NA
size: few
DNA: TGCAGCGTTGAAGCTCCCTCCTACGAGCAGTACTTC
CDR3: CSVEAPSYEQYF

V: TRBV29-1
J: TRBJ1-1
D: NA
size: many
DNA: TGCAGCGCCCTAGGGGGAAGCGCCACTGAAGCTTTCTTT
CDR3: CSALGGSATEAFF

V: TRBV20-1
J: TRBJ2-3
D: NA
size: NA
DNA: TGCAGTGCTCTCACGGACGCGGTGGGCACAGATACGCAGTATTTT
CDR3: CSALTDAVGTDTQYF

V: TRBV20-1
J: TRBJ2-7
D: TRBD1
size: many
DNA: TGCAGTGCTAGAGGACTTGACAGGGAAGACTACGAGCAGTACTTC
CDR3: CSARGLDREDYEQYF

V: TRBV5-1
J: TRBJ2-7
D: TRBD2
size: few
DNA: TGCGCCAGCAGCGTCGTTAGCGGGGTCTCCTACGAGCAGTACTTC
CDR3: CASSVVSGVSYEQYF

V: TRBV9
J: TRBJ2-1
D: TRBD2
size: NA
DNA: TGTGCCAGCACAGAGCCGGGAGGGCTCGACAATGAGCAGTTCTTC
CDR3: CASTEPGGLDNEQFF

V: TRBV24-1
J: TRBJ2-5
D: NA
size: few
DNA: TGTGCCACCAGCCAGACAGGTCGGGAATCGGAGACCCAGTACTTC
CDR3: CATSQTGRESETQYF

V: TRBV11-2
J: TRBJ2-2
D: TRBD2
size: few
DNA: TGTGCCACCCCCGGGGGGGCCACCGGGGAGCTGTTTTTT
CDR3: CATPGGATGELFF

V: TRBV29-1
J: TRBJ2-3
D: TRBD2
size: many
DNA: TGCAGCGTTCCGAGCGGGAGTATCGATACGCAGTATTTT
CDR3: CSVPSGSIDTQYF

V: TRBV5-1
J: TRBJ2-2
D: NA
size: many
DNA: TGCGCCAGCCTACGTGACCCGAACACCGGGGAGCTGTTTTTT
CDR3: CASLRDPNTGELFF

V: TRBV28
J: TRBJ2-7
D: NA
size: few
DNA: TGTGCCAGCAGTTTACGGAGACCTCCCTACGAGCAGTACTTC
CDR3: CASSLRRPPYEQYF

V: TRBV7-2
J: TRBJ2-2
D: TRBD2
size: NA
DNA: TGTGCCAGCAGCGGATTACTAGCGTGGGAGCTGTTTTTT
CDR3: CASSGLLAWELFF

V: TRBV11-1
J: TRBJ2-1
D: NA
size: NA
DNA: TGTGCCAGCAGCTTGATGGGCCAGCCCAATGAGCAGTTCTTC
CDR3: CASSLMGQPNEQFF